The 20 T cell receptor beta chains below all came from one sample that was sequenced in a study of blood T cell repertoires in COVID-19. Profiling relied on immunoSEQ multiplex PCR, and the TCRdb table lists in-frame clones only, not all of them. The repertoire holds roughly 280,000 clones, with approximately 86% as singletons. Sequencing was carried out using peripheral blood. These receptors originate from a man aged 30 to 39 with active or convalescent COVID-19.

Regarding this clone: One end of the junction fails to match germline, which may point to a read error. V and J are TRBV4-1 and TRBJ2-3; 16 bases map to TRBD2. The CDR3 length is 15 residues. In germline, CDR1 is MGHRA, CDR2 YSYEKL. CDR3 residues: CASSHPGTSGGAGHF. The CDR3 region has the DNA TGCGCCAGCAGCCACCCCGGGACTAGCGGGGGGGCCGGACATTTT.

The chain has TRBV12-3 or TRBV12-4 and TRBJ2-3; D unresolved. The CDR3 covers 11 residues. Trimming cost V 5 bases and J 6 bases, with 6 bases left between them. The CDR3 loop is CASSPSDTQYF. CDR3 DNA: TGTGCCAGCAGTCCGAGTGATACGCAGTATTTT.

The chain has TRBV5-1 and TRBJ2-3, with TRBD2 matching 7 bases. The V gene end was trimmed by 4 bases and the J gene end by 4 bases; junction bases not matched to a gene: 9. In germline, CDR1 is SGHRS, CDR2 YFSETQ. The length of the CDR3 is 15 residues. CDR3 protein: CASSQTSAGADTQYF. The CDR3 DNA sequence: TGCGCCAGCAGCCAGACTAGTGCGGGGGCAGATACGCAGTATTTT.

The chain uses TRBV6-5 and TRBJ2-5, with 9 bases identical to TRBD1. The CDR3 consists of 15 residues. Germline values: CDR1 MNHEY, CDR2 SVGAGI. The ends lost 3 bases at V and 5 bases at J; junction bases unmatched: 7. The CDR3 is CASSYGQGLVETQYF. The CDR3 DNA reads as TGTGCCAGCAGTTATGGACAGGGGTTGGTCGAGACCCAGTACTTC.

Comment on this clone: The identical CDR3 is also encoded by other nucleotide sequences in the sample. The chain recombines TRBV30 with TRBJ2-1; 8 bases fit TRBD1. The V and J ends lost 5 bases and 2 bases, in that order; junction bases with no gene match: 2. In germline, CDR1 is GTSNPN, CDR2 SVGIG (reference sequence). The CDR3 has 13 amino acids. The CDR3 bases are TGTGCCTGGGACAGGGGACCCTACAATGAGCAGTTCTTC. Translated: CAWDRGPYNEQFF.

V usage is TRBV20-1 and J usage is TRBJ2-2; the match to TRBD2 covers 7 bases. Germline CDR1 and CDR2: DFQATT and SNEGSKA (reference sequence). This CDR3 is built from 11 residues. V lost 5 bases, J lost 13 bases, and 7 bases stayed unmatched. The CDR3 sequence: CSAQLGEGLFF. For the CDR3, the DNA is TGCAGTGCTCAGCTAGGGGAGGGGCTGTTTTTT.

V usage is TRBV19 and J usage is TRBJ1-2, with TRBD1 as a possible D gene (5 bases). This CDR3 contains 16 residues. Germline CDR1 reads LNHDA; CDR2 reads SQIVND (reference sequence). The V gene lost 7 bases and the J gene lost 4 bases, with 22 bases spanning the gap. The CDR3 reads CASTLIGGGESYGYTF. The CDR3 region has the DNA TGTGCCAGTACCCTTATAGGCGGAGGGGAGTCCTATGGCTACACCTTC.

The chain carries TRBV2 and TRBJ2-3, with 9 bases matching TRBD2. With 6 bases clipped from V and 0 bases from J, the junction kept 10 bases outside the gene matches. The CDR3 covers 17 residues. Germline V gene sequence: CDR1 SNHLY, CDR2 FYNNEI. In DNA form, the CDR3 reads TGTGCCAGCAGGGAGCAAGCGGGGGGTACAAGCACAGATACGCAGTATTTT. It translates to CASREQAGGTSTDTQYF.

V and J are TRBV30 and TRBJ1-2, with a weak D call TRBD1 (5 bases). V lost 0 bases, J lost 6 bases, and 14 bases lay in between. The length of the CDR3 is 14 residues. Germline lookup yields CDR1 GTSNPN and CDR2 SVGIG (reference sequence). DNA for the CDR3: TGTGCCTGGAGTGTACGTGCAGGGTGGGATGGCTACACCTTC. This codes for CAWSVRAGWDGYTF.

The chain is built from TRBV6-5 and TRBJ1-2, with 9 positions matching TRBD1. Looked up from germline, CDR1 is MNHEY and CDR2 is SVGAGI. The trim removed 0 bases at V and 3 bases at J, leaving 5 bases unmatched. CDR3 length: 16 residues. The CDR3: CASSYSGTGRDYGYTF. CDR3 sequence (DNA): TGTGCCAGCAGTTACTCCGGGACAGGGAGGGACTATGGCTACACCTTC.

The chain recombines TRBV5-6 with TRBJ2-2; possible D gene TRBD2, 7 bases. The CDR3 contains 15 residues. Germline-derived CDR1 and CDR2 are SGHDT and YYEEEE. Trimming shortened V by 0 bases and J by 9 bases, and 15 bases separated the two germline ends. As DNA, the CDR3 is TGTGCCAGCAGCTTGGGCGGGGGCCTTTTGAGGGAGCTGTTTTTT. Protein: CASSLGGGLLRELFF.

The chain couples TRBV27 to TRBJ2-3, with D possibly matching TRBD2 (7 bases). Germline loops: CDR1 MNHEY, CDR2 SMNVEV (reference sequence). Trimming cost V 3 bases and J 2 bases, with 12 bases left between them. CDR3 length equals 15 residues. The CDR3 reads CASSFAGAITDTQYF. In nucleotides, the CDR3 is TGTGCCAGCAGTTTTGCGGGGGCGATCACAGATACGCAGTATTTT.

Here the CDR3 reads CASSLGGGGADTQYF. CDR3 bases: TGTGCCAGCAGCTTGGGTGGCGGGGGAGCGGATACGCAGTATTTT. This chain joins TRBV5-6 and TRBJ2-3, with 7 bases identical to TRBD2. Germline-derived CDR1 and CDR2 are SGHDT and YYEEEE. This CDR3 is built from 15 residues. Trimming took 0 bases from V and 6 from J; bases not matched to a gene: 7.

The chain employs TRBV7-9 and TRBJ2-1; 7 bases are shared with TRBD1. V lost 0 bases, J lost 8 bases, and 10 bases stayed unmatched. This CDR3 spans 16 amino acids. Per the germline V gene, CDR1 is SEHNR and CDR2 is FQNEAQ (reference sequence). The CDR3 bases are TGTGCCAGCAGCTTAGCCGGGACAGAGGGTCGGGATGAGCAGTTCTTC. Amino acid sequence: CASSLAGTEGRDEQFF.

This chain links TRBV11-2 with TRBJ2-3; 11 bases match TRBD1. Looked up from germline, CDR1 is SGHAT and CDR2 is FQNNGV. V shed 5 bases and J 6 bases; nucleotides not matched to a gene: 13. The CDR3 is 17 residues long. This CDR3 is CASSDTLRDRGADTQYF. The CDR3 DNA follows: TGTGCCAGCAGCGATACACTCCGGGACAGGGGGGCGGATACGCAGTATTTT.

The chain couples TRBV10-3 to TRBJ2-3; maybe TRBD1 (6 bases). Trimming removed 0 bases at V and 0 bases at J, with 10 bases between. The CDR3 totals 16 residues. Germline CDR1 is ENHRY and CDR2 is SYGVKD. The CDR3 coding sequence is TGTGCCATCAGTGAGTCGCAGGGGTCTAGCACAGATACGCAGTATTTT. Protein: CAISESQGSSTDTQYF.

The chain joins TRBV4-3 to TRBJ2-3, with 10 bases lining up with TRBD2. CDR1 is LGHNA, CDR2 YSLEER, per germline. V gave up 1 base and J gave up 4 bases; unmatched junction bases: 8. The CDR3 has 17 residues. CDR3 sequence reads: CASSQAQSGGASDTQYF. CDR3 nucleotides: TGCGCCAGCAGCCAAGCGCAAAGCGGGGGGGCCTCAGATACGCAGTATTTT.

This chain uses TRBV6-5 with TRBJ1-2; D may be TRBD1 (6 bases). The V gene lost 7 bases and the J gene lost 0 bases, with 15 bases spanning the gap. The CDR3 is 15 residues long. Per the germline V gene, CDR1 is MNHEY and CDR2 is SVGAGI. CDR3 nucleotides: TGTGCCAGCACCTCAAGGGACACCACTAACTATGGCTACACCTTC. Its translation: CASTSRDTTNYGYTF.

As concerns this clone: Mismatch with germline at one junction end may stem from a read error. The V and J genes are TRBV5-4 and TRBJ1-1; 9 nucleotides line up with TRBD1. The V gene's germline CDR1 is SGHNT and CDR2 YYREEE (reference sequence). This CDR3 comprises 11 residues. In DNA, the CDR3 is TGTGCCAGCAGCTTAGGGGACAGGGCAGTTTTT. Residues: CASSLGDRAVF.

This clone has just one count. CDR3 DNA sequence: TGTGCCAGCAGTCACCCTAGGGGGCTGGATGAAAAACTGTTTTTT. Residues: CASSHPRGLDEKLFF. This sequence joins TRBV27 and TRBJ1-4, with TRBD1 matching over 7 bases. Unmatched junction bases numbered 9, after V lost 5 bases and J lost 6 bases. From germline, CDR1 is MNHEY and CDR2 SMNVEV (reference sequence). This CDR3 contains 15 residues.